Sequencing of this T cell receptor (beta chain) was carried out in a study of cytomegalovirus exposure and HLA in healthy donors. General study findings and limits: The study put under 200 TCR beta chains on its list as cytomegalovirus-associated. A later analysis found that most CMV-associated TCR beta chains appeared HLA-restricted.

In regard to this clone: Its antigen is as yet unknown.

With 60 Vbeta and 13 Jbeta primers, the PCR was carried out. Method: immunoSEQ multiplex PCR; TCRdb's copy keeps in-frame clones and lacks some. The sample lists some 130,000 clones; 50% to 75% were seen once. Material: PBMCs. The source is a woman in her 40s in good health and CMV-seronegative.

CDR3 sequence reads: CASSQDRLGFRNEKLFF. CDR3 nucleotide sequence: TGTGCCAGCAGCCAAGATCGGCTGGGCTTCCGAAATGAAAAACTGTTTTTT. The chain is built from TRBV14 and TRBJ1-4; no clear D. This CDR3 is 17 amino acids long. The V end was cut by 0 bases, the J end by 5 bases, with 16 bases between. Germline CDR1 SGHDN, CDR2 FVKESK.